This T cell receptor (beta chain) was documented in a study of T cell responses to AZD1222 COVID-19 vaccine. Assay: immunoSEQ multiplex PCR; the TCRdb copy retains only in-frame clones and omits some. The data contain more than 110,000 clones, nearly 95% of them singletons. Per germline, CDR1 LGHNT and CDR2 FRNRAP. Trimming removed 0 bases from V and 11 bases from J; junction bases left unmatched: 13. The CDR3 has 16 amino acids. This clonotype originated in an adult in good health. The sample was peripheral blood, taken on day 0 of AZD1222 vaccination. The chain couples TRBV12-5 to TRBJ1-1, with 9 bases identical to TRBD1. The CDR3 protein is CASGLVLNRTGATAFF. DNA for the CDR3: TGTGCTAGTGGTTTGGTCCTAAATCGGACAGGGGCGACGGCTTTCTTT.